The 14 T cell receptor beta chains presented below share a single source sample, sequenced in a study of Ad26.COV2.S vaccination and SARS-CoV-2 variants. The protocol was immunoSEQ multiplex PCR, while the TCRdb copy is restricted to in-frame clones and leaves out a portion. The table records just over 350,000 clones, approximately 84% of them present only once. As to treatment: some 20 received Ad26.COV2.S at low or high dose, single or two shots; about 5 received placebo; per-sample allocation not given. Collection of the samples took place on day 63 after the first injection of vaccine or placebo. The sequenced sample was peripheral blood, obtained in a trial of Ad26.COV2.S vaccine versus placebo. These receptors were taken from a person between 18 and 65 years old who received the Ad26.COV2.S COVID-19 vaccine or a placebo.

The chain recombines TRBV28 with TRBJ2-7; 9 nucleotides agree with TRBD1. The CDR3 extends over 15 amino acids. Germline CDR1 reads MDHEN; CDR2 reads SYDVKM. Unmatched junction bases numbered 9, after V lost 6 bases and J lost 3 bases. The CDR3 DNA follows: TGTGCCAGCAGGGGGGGGACAGGGATATACTACGAGCAGTACTTC. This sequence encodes CASRGGTGIYYEQYF.

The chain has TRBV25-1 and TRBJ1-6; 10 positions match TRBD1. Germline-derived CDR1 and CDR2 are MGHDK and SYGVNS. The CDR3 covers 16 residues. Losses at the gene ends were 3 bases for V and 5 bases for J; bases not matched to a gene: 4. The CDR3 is CASSDFGTGDNSPLHF. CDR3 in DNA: TGTGCCAGCAGTGACTTCGGGACAGGGGATAATTCACCCCTCCACTTT.

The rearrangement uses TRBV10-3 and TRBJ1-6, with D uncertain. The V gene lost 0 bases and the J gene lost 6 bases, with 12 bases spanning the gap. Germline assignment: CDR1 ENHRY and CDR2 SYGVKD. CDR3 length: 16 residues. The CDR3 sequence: CAISESPGRINSPLHF. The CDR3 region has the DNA TGTGCCATCAGTGAGTCACCGGGGAGGATTAATTCACCCCTCCACTTT.

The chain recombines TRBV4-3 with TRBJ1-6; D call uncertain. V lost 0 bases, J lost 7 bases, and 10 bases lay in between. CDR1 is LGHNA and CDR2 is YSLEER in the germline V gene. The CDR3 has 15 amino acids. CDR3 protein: CASSQEGSKNSPLHF. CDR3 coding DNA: TGCGCCAGCAGCCAAGAAGGGAGCAAGAATTCACCCCTCCACTTT.

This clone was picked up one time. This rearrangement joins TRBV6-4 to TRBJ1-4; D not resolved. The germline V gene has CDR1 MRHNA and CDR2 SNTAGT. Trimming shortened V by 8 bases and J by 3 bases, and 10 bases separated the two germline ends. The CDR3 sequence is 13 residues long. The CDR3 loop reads CASPVGPNEKLFF. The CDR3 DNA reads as TGTGCCAGCCCGGTTGGTCCTAATGAAAAACTGTTTTTT.

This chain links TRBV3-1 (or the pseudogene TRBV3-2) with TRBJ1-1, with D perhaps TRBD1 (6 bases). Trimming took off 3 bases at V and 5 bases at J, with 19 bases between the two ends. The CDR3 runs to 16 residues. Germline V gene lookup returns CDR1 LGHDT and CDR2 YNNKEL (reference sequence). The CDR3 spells CASSQYLTGGGTEAFF. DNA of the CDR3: TGTGCCAGCAGCCAGTATCTGACGGGAGGGGGAACTGAAGCTTTCTTT.

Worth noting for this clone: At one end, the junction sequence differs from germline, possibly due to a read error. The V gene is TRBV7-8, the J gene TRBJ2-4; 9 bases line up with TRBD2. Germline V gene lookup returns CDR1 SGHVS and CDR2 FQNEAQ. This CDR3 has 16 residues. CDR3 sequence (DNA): TGTGCCAGCAGCTTAGAAGGCGGGGGGGCCACAAACATTCAGTACTTC. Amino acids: CASSLEGGGATNIQYF.

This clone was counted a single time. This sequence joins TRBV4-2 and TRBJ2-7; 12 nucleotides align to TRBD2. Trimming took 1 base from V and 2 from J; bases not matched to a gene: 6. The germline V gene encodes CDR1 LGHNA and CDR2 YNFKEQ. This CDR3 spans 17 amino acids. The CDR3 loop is CASSQALLAGGTYEQYF. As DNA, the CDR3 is TGTGCCAGCAGCCAAGCCTTACTAGCGGGAGGTACCTACGAGCAGTACTTC.

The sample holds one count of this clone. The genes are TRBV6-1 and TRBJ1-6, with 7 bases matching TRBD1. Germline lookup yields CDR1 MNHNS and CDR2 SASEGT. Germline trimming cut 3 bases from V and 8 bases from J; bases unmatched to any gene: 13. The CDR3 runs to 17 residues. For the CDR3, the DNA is TGTGCCAGCAGTGACCGGAAAAACAGGGGTAGGGATTCACCCCTCCACTTT. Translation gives CASSDRKNRGRDSPLHF.

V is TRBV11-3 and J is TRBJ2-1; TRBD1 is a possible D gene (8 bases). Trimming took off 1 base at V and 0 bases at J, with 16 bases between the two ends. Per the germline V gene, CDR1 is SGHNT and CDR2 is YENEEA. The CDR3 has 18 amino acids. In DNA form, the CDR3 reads TGTGCCAGCAGCTTAGGACAGGGGAGGGGTAGCTCCTACAATGAGCAGTTCTTC. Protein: CASSLGQGRGSSYNEQFF. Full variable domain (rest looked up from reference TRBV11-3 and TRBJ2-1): EAGVVQSPRYKIIEKKQPVAFWCNPISGHNTLYWYLQNLGQGPELLIRYENEEAVDDSQLPKDRFSAERLKGVDSTLKIQPAELGDSAVYLCASSLGQGRGSSYNEQFFGPGTRLTVL.

The CDR3 coding sequence is TGTGCCAGAAGAGCCGTGGTAGCGGGAGGGCTGACAGATACGCAGTATTTT. It codes for CARRAVVAGGLTDTQYF. V usage is TRBV3-1 (or the pseudogene TRBV3-2) and J usage is TRBJ2-3, with 11 bases lining up with TRBD2. Germline V gives CDR1 LGHDT, CDR2 YNNKEL (reference sequence). The V and J ends lost 9 bases and 3 bases, in that order; junction bases with no gene match: 14. The CDR3 runs to 17 residues.

In DNA, the CDR3 is TGTGCCAGCAGCTTGGAGGCAGGGACTACAGATACGCAGTATTTT. Protein: CASSLEAGTTDTQYF. The chain joins TRBV5-5 to TRBJ2-3; D is possibly TRBD2 (6 bases). Germline V gives CDR1 SGHKS, CDR2 YYEKEE (reference sequence). V was pared by 0 bases and J by 3 bases, with 11 bases between. CDR3 length: 15 residues.

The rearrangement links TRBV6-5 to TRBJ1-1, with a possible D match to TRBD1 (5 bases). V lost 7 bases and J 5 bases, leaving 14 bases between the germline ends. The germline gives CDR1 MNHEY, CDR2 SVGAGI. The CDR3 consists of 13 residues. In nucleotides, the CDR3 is TGTGCCAGCACCGCCCGGGGGGGGACTGAAGCTTTCTTT. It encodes CASTARGGTEAFF.

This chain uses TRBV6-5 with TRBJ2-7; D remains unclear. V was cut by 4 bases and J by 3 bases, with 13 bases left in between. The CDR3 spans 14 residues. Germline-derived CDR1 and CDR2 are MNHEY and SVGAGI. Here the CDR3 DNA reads TGTGCCAGCAGTTCGCGACGGATACTCTACGAGCAGTACTTC. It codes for CASSSRRILYEQYF.